Here is one T cell receptor beta chain with its context. Clones were sequenced by immunoSEQ multiplex PCR, and TCRdb holds only the in-frame ones, with some missing. This sample yields 260,000 or so clones, of which approximately 90% are seen a single time; roughly a sixth belongs to the top ten. The data derive from a study of blood T cell repertoires in COVID-19. This clonotype originated in a man between 18 and 35 years old who had recovered from COVID-19. The specimen was PBMCs or T cells enriched from blood (not recorded which).

The CDR3 nucleotides read TGCGCCAGCAGCTATGGACAGGGGAGGTATGGCTACACCTTC. Translation: CASSYGQGRYGYTF. The rearrangement joins TRBV5-1 to TRBJ1-2; 9 bases are shared with TRBD1. Trimming took 3 bases from V and 5 from J; bases not matched to a gene: 5. The V gene's germline CDR1 is SGHRS and CDR2 YFSETQ. The CDR3 consists of 14 residues.